This TCR beta chain appears in the sequencing data of a study of graft-versus-host responses after intestinal transplantation. Study overall: Grafts were multivisceral, liver-intestinal, or isolated intestinal. All recipients were given anti-thymocyte globulin induction, and tacrolimus and steroids were then administered for around three years.

CDR3 length equals 15 residues. Germline assignment: CDR1 MNHNS and CDR2 SASEGT. V was pared by 4 bases and J by 1 base, with 11 bases between. Overall study findings and caveats: Investigators detected GvH clones in recipient marrow, with some emerging earlier in ileum or blood. Allografts carried high graft-versus-host to host-versus-graft clonal ratios in patients having graft-donor T cell macrochimerism.

The data were produced by immunoSEQ multiplex PCR, yet TCRdb's version contains in-frame clones alone and is incomplete. Of roughly 97,000 clones in the sample, approximately 90% are singletons; the top ten hold about 16%. In regard to this clone: Its specificity is not known.

The chain has TRBV6-1 and TRBJ1-5, with D uncertain. The TCR comes from a human patient who received an intestinal transplant, so some T cells may come from the graft donor. The source was PBMCs, collected 450 to 480 days after intestinal transplant. This chain's CDR3 is CASSVEDGSNQPQHF. The CDR3 DNA follows: TGTGCCAGCAGTGTTGAGGACGGGAGCAATCAGCCCCAGCATTTT.